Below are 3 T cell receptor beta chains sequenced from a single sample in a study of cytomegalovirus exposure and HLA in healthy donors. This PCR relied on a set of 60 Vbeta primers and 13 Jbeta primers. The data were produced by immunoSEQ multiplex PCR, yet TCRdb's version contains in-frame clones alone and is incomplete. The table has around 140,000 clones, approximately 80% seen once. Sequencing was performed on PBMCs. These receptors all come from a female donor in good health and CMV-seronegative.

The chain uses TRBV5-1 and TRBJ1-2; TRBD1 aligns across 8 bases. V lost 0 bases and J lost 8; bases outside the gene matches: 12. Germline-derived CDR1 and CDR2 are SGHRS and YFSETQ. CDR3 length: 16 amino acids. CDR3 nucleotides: TGCGCCAGCAGCTTGGTCACAGGGGGTAATCCAGAGGGCTACACCTTC. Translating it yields CASSLVTGGNPEGYTF.

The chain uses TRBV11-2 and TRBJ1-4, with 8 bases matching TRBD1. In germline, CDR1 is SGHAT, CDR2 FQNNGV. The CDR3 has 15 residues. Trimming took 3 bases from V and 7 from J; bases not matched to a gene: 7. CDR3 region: CASSFSGGVSEKLFF. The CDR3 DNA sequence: TGTGCCAGCAGCTTCTCAGGGGGCGTTTCTGAAAAACTGTTTTTT.

CDR3 sequence reads: CASSGTGAANTGELFF. CDR3 DNA sequence: TGCGCCAGCAGCGGGACAGGGGCCGCCAACACCGGGGAGCTGTTTTTT. This chain connects TRBV5-1 to TRBJ2-2; 10 positions match TRBD1. The ends lost 4 bases at V and 2 bases at J; junction bases unmatched: 5. The CDR3 is made up of 16 amino acids. CDR1 SGHRS and CDR2 YFSETQ come from the germline V gene.